This T cell receptor (beta chain) comes out of a study of control samples from healthy donors and cancer patients. The assay was immunoSEQ multiplex PCR, and TCRdb's table has in-frame clones only and misses some. The sample yields a few hundred thousand clones, around nine tenths seen once. With V trimmed by 3 bases and J by 7 bases, 7 bases remained unmatched. This CDR3 is 15 amino acids long. The germline V gene encodes CDR1 MDHEN and CDR2 SYDVKM. The sequenced sample was PBMCs. The rearrangement joins TRBV28 to TRBJ2-1, with 9 nucleotides matching TRBD2. The clonotype comes from a man aged 35-49 years with head and neck cancer. The CDR3 reads CASSFEREVGNEQFF. The CDR3 nucleotides are TGTGCCAGCAGTTTCGAGCGGGAGGTAGGGAATGAGCAGTTCTTC.